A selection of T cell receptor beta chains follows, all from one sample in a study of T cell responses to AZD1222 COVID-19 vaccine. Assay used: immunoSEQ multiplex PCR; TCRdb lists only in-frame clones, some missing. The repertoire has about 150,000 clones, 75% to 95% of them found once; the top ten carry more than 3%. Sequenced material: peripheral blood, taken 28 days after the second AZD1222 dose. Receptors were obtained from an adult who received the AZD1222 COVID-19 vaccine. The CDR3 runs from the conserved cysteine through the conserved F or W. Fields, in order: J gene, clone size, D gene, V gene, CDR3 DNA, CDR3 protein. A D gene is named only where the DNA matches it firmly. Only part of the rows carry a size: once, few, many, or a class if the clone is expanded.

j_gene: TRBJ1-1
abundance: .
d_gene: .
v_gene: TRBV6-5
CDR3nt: TGTGCCAGCAGCGTCGAGTCGGACAGGAACACTGAAGCTTTCTTT
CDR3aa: CASSVESDRNTEAFF

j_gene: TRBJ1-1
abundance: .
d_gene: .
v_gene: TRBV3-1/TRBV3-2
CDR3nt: TGTGCCAGCAGCCAAGGTAGAACTGAAGCTTTCTTT
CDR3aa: CASSQGRTEAFF

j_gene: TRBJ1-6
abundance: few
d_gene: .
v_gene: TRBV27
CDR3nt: TGTGCCAGCAGTTTAGGCCAGCATAATTCACCCCTCCACTTT
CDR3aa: CASSLGQHNSPLHF

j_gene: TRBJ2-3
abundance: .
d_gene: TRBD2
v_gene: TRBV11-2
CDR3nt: TGTGCCAGCAGCTCGGGACTAGCGGCTAGCACAGATACGCAGTATTTT
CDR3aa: CASSSGLAASTDTQYF

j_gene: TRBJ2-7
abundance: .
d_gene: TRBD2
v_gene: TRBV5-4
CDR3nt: TGTGCCAGCAGCTCGGGACTAGCGGGAGTCAGGAGCTCCTACGAGCAGTACTTC
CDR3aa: CASSSGLAGVRSSYEQYF

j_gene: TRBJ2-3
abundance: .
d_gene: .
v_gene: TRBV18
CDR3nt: TGTGCCAGCTCACCAACAGCTCAGGGAGATACGCAGTATTTT
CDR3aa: CASSPTAQGDTQYF

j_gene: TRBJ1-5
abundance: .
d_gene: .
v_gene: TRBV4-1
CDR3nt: TGCGCCAGCAGCGGGGAGGGGTCCGGTCGGCCCCAGCATTTT
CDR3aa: CASSGEGSGRPQHF

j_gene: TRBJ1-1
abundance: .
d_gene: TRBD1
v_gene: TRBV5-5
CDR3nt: TGTGCCAGCAGCCCGGTGGGACAGCTGAACACTGAAGCTTTCTTT
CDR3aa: CASSPVGQLNTEAFF

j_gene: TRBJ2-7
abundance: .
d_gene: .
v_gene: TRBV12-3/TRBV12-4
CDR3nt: TGTGCCAGCAGTAGTAACTACGAGCAGTACTTC
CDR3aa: CASSSNYEQYF

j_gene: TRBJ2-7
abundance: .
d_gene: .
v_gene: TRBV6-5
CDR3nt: TGTGCCAGCAGTCCCGGACGAGGCTCCTACGAGCAGTACTTC
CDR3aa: CASSPGRGSYEQYF

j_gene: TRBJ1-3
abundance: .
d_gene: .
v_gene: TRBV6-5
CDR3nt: TGTGCCAGCAGTTCGGGAGTCCACTCTGGAAACACCATATATTTT
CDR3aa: CASSSGVHSGNTIYF

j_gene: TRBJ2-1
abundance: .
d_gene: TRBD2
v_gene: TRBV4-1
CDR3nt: TGCGCCAGCAGCCTCGAGGGCGCGGGAGGGCCTTTCAATGAGCAGTTCTTC
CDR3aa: CASSLEGAGGPFNEQFF

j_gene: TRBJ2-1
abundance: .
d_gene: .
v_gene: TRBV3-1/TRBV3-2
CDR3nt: TGTGCCAGCAGCCCCACCCGGCTCTCCTACAATGAGCAGTTCTTC
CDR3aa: CASSPTRLSYNEQFF

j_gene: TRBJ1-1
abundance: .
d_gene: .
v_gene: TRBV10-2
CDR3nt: TGCGCCAGCAGTGACTTTAACACTGAAGCTTTCTTT
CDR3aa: CASSDFNTEAFF

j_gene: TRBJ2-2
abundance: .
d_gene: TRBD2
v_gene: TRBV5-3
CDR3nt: TGTGCCAGAAGCTCACCTAGCGGAGACATCTCCACCGGGGAGCTGTTTTTT
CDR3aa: CARSSPSGDISTGELFF